This TCR beta chain was observed in a study of blood T cell repertoires in COVID-19 (dated by TCRdb to 2020 to 2022). Context from the whole study: Samples covering the acute and convalescent phases of COVID-19 were provided by collaborators in the United States, Italy and Spain. The sample metadata nearly always contained a de-identified subject ID, COVID-19 status, age in years and sex. The prospective study material was composed of cDNA or gDNA derived from T cells, B-cell-depleted T cells, or PBMCs. The samples were drawn from the first 160 participants of the ongoing ImmuneRACE study and from over a thousand subjects provided by 6 global collaborators. Where HLA class I and class II types were available, the types were taken from metadata supplied by the sample provider, not from assay-based typing. The dataset comprised deeply sampled blood TCRbeta repertoires from subjects exposed to, actively infected with, or recovered from COVID-19. A freely available public database, intended as a resource for researchers studying the immune response to SARS-CoV-2, is where the repertoires were released. Study-level results and caveats: The amount of clinical and demographic metadata varied by source and participant and was provided uncurated.

Relative to germline, V is missing 6 bases and J is missing 0 bases, with 5 bases of the junction outside any gene match. From the germline V gene (reference sequence), CDR1 is SGHKS and CDR2 is YYEKEE. There are 14 amino acids in the CDR3, from cysteine to phenylalanine inclusive. The retained sequence is limited to the CDR3, 42 bases, with the frame set at the first base. TCRbeta CDR3 regions were amplified from genomic DNA using the immunoSEQ Assay, a bias-controlled multiplex PCR. As for the original processing: The number of nucleated cells in each sample was estimated from the amplification of reference gene primers within the assay. To quantify the absolute abundance of each unique TCRbeta CDR3 rearrangement, sequence reads were collapsed and filtered. For each sample, productive Simpson clonality was calculated by taking the square root of Simpson's diversity index across productive rearrangements. As stored in TCRdb, this immuneACCESS dataset retains in-frame rearrangements with V and J assigned. A fraction of the clones does not appear; measured against another copy, unresolved V genes explain less than half of the discrepancy, and the remainder lacks a known reason. That table gives V, J and clone size, and the DNA gave D and trimming. For this sample there are 150,000 or so clones; 70% to 80% appear just once. Jointly, the top ten make up around 5% of the sample.

With respect to this clone: No cognate antigen has been identified for it. Base-call qualities are not available, and no considerably larger clone is one nucleotide away.

One collaborating source in Seattle enrolled patients during active infection and followed them longitudinally through the course of disease. Collaborating institutions collected whole blood in K2EDTA tubes following their own protocols. For TCRbeta analysis, collaborators shipped samples in one of three forms: frozen whole blood, isolated PBMCs, or DNA extracted from either of those sample types. The sample taken for sequencing was peripheral blood. The V and J segments used are TRBV5-5 and TRBJ1-1; 7 central nucleotides agree with TRBD1. The TCR comes from a woman in her 70s with COVID-19, enrolled during active disease. The nucleotide sequence is given as TGTGCCAGCACCCGGGGACAGATGAACACTGAAGCTTTCTTT. Its coded protein is CASTRGQMNTEAFF.